Listed below are T cell receptor beta chains from one sample, sequenced in a study of cytomegalovirus exposure and HLA in healthy donors. Measured with immunoSEQ multiplex PCR; TCRdb has only the in-frame clones, and not every one. This sample carries about 160,000 clones, about 80% of them seen once, and the ten largest clones take around 1.3%. Input material: PBMCs. Every receptor here comes from a woman aged 50 to 60 in good health and CMV-seronegative. CDR3s include the opening cysteine and the closing phenylalanine or tryptophan. Fields, in order: clone size, D gene, J gene, V gene, CDR3 protein, CDR3 DNA. D genes are given only for firm matches. Clone sizes are given selectively: once, few, many, or a class where the clone is expanded.

once,-,TRBJ2-7,TRBV6-5,CASRDTGLEQYF,TGTGCCAGCAGGGATACAGGGCTCGAGCAGTACTTC
few,TRBD1,TRBJ1-1,TRBV12-5,CASGLARDRGSEAFF,TGTGCTAGTGGTTTGGCCCGGGACAGGGGCTCTGAAGCTTTCTTT
-,TRBD1,TRBJ1-3,TRBV7-2,CASSSPGGPGNTIYF,TGTGCCAGCAGCTCGCCAGGGGGCCCTGGAAACACCATATATTTT
-,-,TRBJ2-2,TRBV7-2,CASSARRVPGELFF,TGTGCCAGCAGCGCAAGGCGGGTCCCCGGGGAGCTGTTTTTT
-,TRBD1,TRBJ2-7,TRBV5-4,CASSASSGTGGHEQYF,TGTGCCAGCAGCGCCTCGTCGGGGACAGGGGGCCACGAGCAGTACTTC
-,-,TRBJ1-2,TRBV30,CAWRFRGAGDYGYTF,TGTGCCTGGAGATTTCGGGGGGCTGGGGACTATGGCTACACCTTC
-,TRBD1,TRBJ2-7,TRBV11-2,CASSPYRGSYEQYF,TGTGCCAGCAGCCCGTACAGGGGATCCTACGAGCAGTACTTC
-,TRBD2,TRBJ2-3,TRBV6-6,CASILLLAGGTDTQYF,TGTGCCAGCATACTTTTGCTAGCGGGGGGCACAGATACGCAGTATTTT
-,TRBD1,TRBJ2-2,TRBV2,CASSRQGSTGELFF,TGTGCCAGCAGTAGACAGGGGTCCACCGGGGAGCTGTTTTTT
-,-,TRBJ2-1,TRBV6-5,CASSYGGGRNEQFF,TGTGCCAGCAGTTACGGGGGGGGCCGTAATGAGCAGTTCTTC
-,-,TRBJ2-7,TRBV7-2,CASGRSGGYEQYF,TGTGCCAGCGGGCGGAGCGGAGGGTACGAGCAGTACTTC
-,TRBD1,TRBJ1-2,TRBV7-2,CASSLAGLAGGMSNYGYTF,TGTGCCAGCAGCTTAGCCGGTCTAGCAGGGGGCATGAGTAACTATGGCTACACCTTC
-,-,TRBJ2-3,TRBV7-2,CASSWGLFDTQYF,TGTGCCAGCAGCTGGGGACTTTTTGATACGCAGTATTTT
-,TRBD1,TRBJ1-5,TRBV7-9,CASSTGGAEWNQPQHF,TGTGCCAGCAGCACAGGGGGGGCCGAATGGAATCAGCCCCAGCATTTT
-,-,TRBJ2-5,TRBV5-1,CASSLAQGKYQETQYF,TGCGCCAGCAGCTTGGCGCAGGGGAAATACCAAGAGACCCAGTACTTC
-,TRBD1,TRBJ2-7,TRBV5-1,CASSLRTGVYEQYF,TGCGCCAGCAGCTTGCGTACAGGGGTTTACGAGCAGTACTTC
-,-,TRBJ1-1,TRBV28,CASSLSLGEGDRSTEAFF,TGTGCCAGCAGTTTATCCCTCGGAGAGGGGGATCGGAGCACTGAAGCTTTCTTT
-,-,TRBJ2-7,TRBV6-4,CASKASPLKVTYEQYF,TGTGCCAGCAAGGCTAGTCCTCTTAAGGTAACCTACGAGCAGTACTTC
-,-,TRBJ2-5,TRBV21-1,CASRTGPNRQETQYF,TGTGCCAGCAGGACAGGGCCCAATCGCCAAGAGACCCAGTACTTC
-,-,TRBJ1-3,TRBV4-2,CASSQSTLSGNTIYF,TGTGCCAGCAGCCAATCAACTCTCTCTGGAAACACCATATATTTT
-,TRBD1,TRBJ2-7,TRBV5-1,CASTNGTGRPYEQYF,TGCGCCAGCACAAATGGGACAGGGAGACCCTACGAGCAGTACTTC
-,-,TRBJ1-2,TRBV28,CASSLPQDIPLGYTF,TGTGCCAGCAGTTTACCGCAAGACATTCCCCTTGGCTACACCTTC
-,-,TRBJ1-1,TRBV19,CASSNFLGLNTEAFF,TGTGCCAGTAGTAACTTTTTGGGCCTGAACACTGAAGCTTTCTTT
few,TRBD1,TRBJ1-4,TRBV28,CASGYNRGAGKLFF,TGTGCCAGCGGCTATAACAGGGGAGCGGGAAAACTGTTTTTT
-,TRBD2,TRBJ2-5,TRBV7-2,CASSSAGLAGALFHF,TGTGCCAGCAGCTCCGCGGGACTAGCGGGGGCCCTATTCCACTTC
-,TRBD1,TRBJ1-2,TRBV10-3,CATWPAVAGTGYGYTF,TGTGCCACATGGCCGGCCGTTGCCGGGACAGGCTATGGCTACACCTTC
-,-,TRBJ1-4,TRBV28,CASSTRHEKLFF,TGTGCCAGCAGTACTCGCCATGAAAAACTGTTTTTT
-,TRBD1,TRBJ1-2,TRBV2,CASRDRVGYGYTF,TGTGCCAGCAGGGACAGGGTGGGGTATGGCTACACCTTC